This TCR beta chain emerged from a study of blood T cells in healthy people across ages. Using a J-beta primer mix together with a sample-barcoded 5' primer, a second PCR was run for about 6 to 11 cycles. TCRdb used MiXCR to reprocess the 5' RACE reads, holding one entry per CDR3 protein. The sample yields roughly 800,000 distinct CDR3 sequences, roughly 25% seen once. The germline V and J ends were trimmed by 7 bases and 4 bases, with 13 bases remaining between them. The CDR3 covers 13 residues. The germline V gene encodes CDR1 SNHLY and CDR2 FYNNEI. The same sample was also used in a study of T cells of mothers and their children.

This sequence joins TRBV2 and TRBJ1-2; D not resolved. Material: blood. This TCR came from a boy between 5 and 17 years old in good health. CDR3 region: CASIRSGSYGYTF. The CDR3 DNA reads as TGTGCCAGCATTCGGTCAGGATCCTATGGCTACACCTTC.